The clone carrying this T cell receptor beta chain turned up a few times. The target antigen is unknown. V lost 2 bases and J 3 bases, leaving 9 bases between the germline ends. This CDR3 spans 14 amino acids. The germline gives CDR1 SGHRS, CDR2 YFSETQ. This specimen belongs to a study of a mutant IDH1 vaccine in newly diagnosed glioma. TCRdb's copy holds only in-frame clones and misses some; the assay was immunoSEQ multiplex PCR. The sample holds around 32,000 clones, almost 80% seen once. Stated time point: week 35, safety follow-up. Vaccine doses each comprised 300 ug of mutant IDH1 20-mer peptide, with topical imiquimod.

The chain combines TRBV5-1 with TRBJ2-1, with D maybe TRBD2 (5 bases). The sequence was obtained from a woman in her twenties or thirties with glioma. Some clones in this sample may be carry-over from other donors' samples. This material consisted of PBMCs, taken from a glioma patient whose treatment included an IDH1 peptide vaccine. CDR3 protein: CASSFSSVYNEQFF. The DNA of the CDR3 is TGCGCCAGCAGCTTCAGTAGCGTCTACAATGAGCAGTTCTTC.